These T cell receptor beta chains were read from a single sample in a study of blood T cell repertoires in COVID-19. Using immunoSEQ multiplex PCR, the repertoire was profiled, and TCRdb retains in-frame clones only, with some absent. The sample lists 180,000 or so clones, roughly 76% occurring once. Sequenced material: peripheral blood. All receptors derive from a woman between 40 and 50 years old with COVID-19, enrolled during active disease. The CDR3 runs from the conserved cysteine through the conserved F or W. D genes are given only for firm matches. Clone size is not always given. Where it is, it says once, few, many or a class for expanded clones.

clone_size | j_call | v_call | d_call | cdr3_nt | cdr3_aa
. | TRBJ1-2 | TRBV3-1/TRBV3-2 | . | TGTGCCAGCAGCCAATCTCGTGCAGGATACAACTATGGCTACACCTTC | CASSQSRAGYNYGYTF
. | TRBJ1-6 | TRBV7-9 | . | TGTGCCAGCAGCCGGGACATAAGTAATTCACCCCTCCACTTT | CASSRDISNSPLHF
. | TRBJ2-1 | TRBV4-1 | . | TGCGCCAGCAGCCAAGGGAGAAATGAGCAGTTCTTC | CASSQGRNEQFF
. | TRBJ2-5 | TRBV3-1/TRBV3-2 | TRBD1 | TGTGCCAGCGGGGACAGGGGGTTGTTAGAGACCCAGTACTTC | CASGDRGLLETQYF
. | TRBJ2-7 | TRBV5-1 | TRBD2 | TGCGCCAGCAGCTTGGGGGCGGGGGGGAACGTCGAGCAGTACTTC | CASSLGAGGNVEQYF
. | TRBJ2-1 | TRBV28 | TRBD2 | TGTGCCAGCAGTCCTAGCGGGGGGCTGGGGGTGGTAAATGAGCAGTTCTTC | CASSPSGGLGVVNEQFF
once | TRBJ1-3 | TRBV29-1 | . | TGCAGCGCCACCCCGGCTCCAGGGGCGGGAAACACCATATATTTT | CSATPAPGAGNTIYF
. | TRBJ2-5 | TRBV4-1 | . | TGCGCCAGCAGCCAAGGTCCGGGAGCGACCCAAGAGACCCAGTACTTC | CASSQGPGATQETQYF
. | TRBJ2-7 | TRBV5-4 | TRBD2 | TGTGCCAGCAGCCCGATGACTAGCGGGAGTTCCTACGAGCAGTACTTC | CASSPMTSGSSYEQYF
. | TRBJ2-6 | TRBV3-1/TRBV3-2 | . | TGTGCCAGCCTTAGCGCTGGGGCCAACGTCCTGACTTTC | CASLSAGANVLTF
. | TRBJ2-1 | TRBV9 | . | TGTGCCAGCAGCGTAGCTGGACAGAAGTTCCATGAGCAGTTCTTC | CASSVAGQKFHEQFF
. | TRBJ2-3 | TRBV15 | . | TGTGCCACCAGCAGAGATTTTAGCGACACAGATACGCAGTATTTT | CATSRDFSDTDTQYF
. | TRBJ1-5 | TRBV6-6 | . | TGTGCCAGCAGTTGGAGTAGCAATCAGCCCCAGCATTTT | CASSWSSNQPQHF
. | TRBJ1-1 | TRBV6-4 | . | TGTGCCAGCAGTGCAGGAGGCATGAACACTGAAGCTTTCTTT | CASSAGGMNTEAFF
once | TRBJ2-1 | TRBV24-1 | TRBD2 | TGTGCCACCAGTGATTCTAGCGGGAGTTCCTACAATGAGCAGTTCTTC | CATSDSSGSSYNEQFF
. | TRBJ2-1 | TRBV6-5 | . | TGTGCCAGCAGGAGGACAGCTTACTACAATGAGCAGTTCTTC | CASRRTAYYNEQFF
. | TRBJ1-1 | TRBV27 | TRBD1 | TGTGCCAGCCGGACAGGGTTAACTGAAGCTTTCTTT | CASRTGLTEAFF
. | TRBJ1-3 | TRBV9 | . | TGTGCCAGCAGCGTGGGGGGACGGTCCTCTGGAAACACCATATATTTT | CASSVGGRSSGNTIYF
. | TRBJ2-7 | TRBV27 | . | TGTGCCAGCAGTTCGGGAGCCGCTGTCTACGAGCAGTACTTC | CASSSGAAVYEQYF
. | TRBJ1-1 | TRBV5-1 | . | TGCGCCAGCAGCTCCTACACTGAAGCTTTCTTT | CASSSYTEAFF
once | TRBJ1-2 | TRBV5-4 | . | TGTGCCAGCAGCCTCGGGGAGGTCTATGGCTACACCTTC | CASSLGEVYGYTF
. | TRBJ2-5 | TRBV11-2 | TRBD2 | TGTGCCAGCAGCCAGGGCCTTCAGGGAGGGGAGACCCAGTACTTC | CASSQGLQGGETQYF
. | TRBJ1-2 | TRBV2 | TRBD1 | TGTGCCAGCAGGGTACAGGGGGGGGATGGCTACACCTTC | CASRVQGGDGYTF
. | TRBJ2-7 | TRBV3-1/TRBV3-2 | . | TGTGCCAGCAGCCAAGCAGCGGGCTACGAGCAGTACTTC | CASSQAAGYEQYF
. | TRBJ2-1 | TRBV6-4 | TRBD2 | TGTGCCAGCAGTGAACTAGCGGGGGGAGGGAATGAGCAGTTCTTC | CASSELAGGGNEQFF
. | TRBJ1-1 | TRBV7-9 | TRBD1 | TGTGCCAGCAGCTCCCCGGGACAGGGCACTGAAGCTTTCTTT | CASSSPGQGTEAFF
. | TRBJ2-1 | TRBV20-1 | . | TGCAGTGCTAGCATTCTAGCGGAGCAGTTCTTC | CSASILAEQFF
. | TRBJ1-5 | TRBV28 | . | TGTGCCACCTTCAGGGGCGGCAATCAGCCCCAGCATTTT | CATFRGGNQPQHF
few | TRBJ2-7 | TRBV3-1/TRBV3-2 | TRBD1 | TGTGCCAGCAGCGACAGGGGGACCCACGAGCAGTACTTC | CASSDRGTHEQYF
once | TRBJ2-3 | TRBV28 | TRBD2 | TGTGCCAGCAGCCCAATCAGGACTAGTAAGTCCACAGATACGCAGTATTTT | CASSPIRTSKSTDTQYF
. | TRBJ2-1 | TRBV19 | TRBD2 | TGTGCCAGTAGATCGAGTGGGACTAGCGGGAGGAACAATGAGCAGTTCTTC | CASRSSGTSGRNNEQFF
. | TRBJ2-1 | TRBV18 | . | TGTGCCAGCTCACCAGGAACGCGGGCCAACAATGAGCAGTTCTTC | CASSPGTRANNEQFF
. | TRBJ1-5 | TRBV18 | TRBD1 | TGTGCCAGCTCACCACAGGGGGCCACCTCTAATCAGCCCCAGCATTTT | CASSPQGATSNQPQHF
few | TRBJ1-6 | TRBV14 | . | TGTGCCAGCAGCCTCGGGGAGGGAAGGTCACCCCTCCACTTT | CASSLGEGRSPLHF
. | TRBJ2-6 | TRBV3-1/TRBV3-2 | TRBD1 | TGTGCCAGCAGCCAAGATTTGGTGCCCGGGACAGGGGGCCCCTCTGGGGCCAACGTCCTGACTTTC | CASSQDLVPGTGGPSGANVLTF
few | TRBJ2-7 | TRBV7-8 | TRBD1 | TGTGCCAGCAGCCGAGACAGGGGGGGCTACGAGCAGTACTTC | CASSRDRGGYEQYF
few | TRBJ2-2 | TRBV5-1 | . | TGCGCCAGCAGCTTGGTCCTTGGCGGCACCGGGGAGCTGTTTTTT | CASSLVLGGTGELFF
. | TRBJ2-2 | TRBV29-1 | . | TGCAGCGTTGAATATGTTGCCAGGGGTGCCGGGGAGCTGTTTTTT | CSVEYVARGAGELFF
. | TRBJ2-1 | TRBV5-4 | TRBD2 | TGTGCCAGCAGCCCAAGACTAGCGGGGTCCTCTGAGCAGTTCTTC | CASSPRLAGSSEQFF
. | TRBJ2-3 | TRBV4-2 | . | TGTGCCAGCAGCAGGTCGCTAGGGGAAACGCAGTATTTT | CASSRSLGETQYF
. | TRBJ2-4 | TRBV13 | TRBD2 | TGTGCCAGCAGCGCCCTGACTAGCGGGAGCGACAAAAACATTCAGTACTTC | CASSALTSGSDKNIQYF
. | TRBJ2-7 | TRBV7-9 | TRBD2 | TGTGCCAGCAGCCCAACCATTGGACTAGCGGGAGCAGGCGAGCAGTACTTC | CASSPTIGLAGAGEQYF
. | TRBJ1-2 | TRBV28 | . | TGTGCCAGCAGCCCACCAAGATACAGGGCACGGTATGGCTACACCTTC | CASSPPRYRARYGYTF
. | TRBJ2-7 | TRBV28 | . | TGTGCCAGCAGCGAGTCCTACGAGCAGTACTTC | CASSESYEQYF
. | TRBJ1-1 | TRBV30 | . | TGTGCCTCCCCCCCCGTAAAAGAAGCTTTCTTT | CASPPVKEAFF
. | TRBJ2-3 | TRBV5-1 | . | TGCGCCAGCATGCAAACCGGGAGCCCGAGCAGTTCAGGCACAGATACGCAGTATTTT | CASMQTGSPSSSGTDTQYF
many | TRBJ1-6 | TRBV11-2 | . | TGTGCCAGCAGCTTAGGGTGGGCACGGTATAATTCACCCCTCCACTTT | CASSLGWARYNSPLHF
. | TRBJ2-7 | TRBV2 | TRBD2 | TGTGCCAGCAGTGACGGGGCTAGCGGGAGGTACGAGCAGTACTTC | CASSDGASGRYEQYF
. | TRBJ2-1 | TRBV9 | TRBD2 | TGTGCCAGCAGCGTAACCCCCGGGACTAGCGCCAATGAGCAGTTCTTC | CASSVTPGTSANEQFF
. | TRBJ2-3 | TRBV4-1 | TRBD1 | TGCGCCAGCAGCCCGGGACAGTTAGCAGATACGCAGTATTTT | CASSPGQLADTQYF